Below, 21 T cell receptor beta chains from the same sample are listed, as sequenced in a study of technical replicates of blood from a handful of donors. Some clones are missing from TCRdb's copy, which holds only in-frame ones; the method was immunoSEQ multiplex PCR. Of roughly 100,000 clones listed, approximately 95% are singletons. Sample: T cells isolated from PBMCs. The receptors originated from a human donor in good health.

This CDR3 is CASSRGEGEKLFF. The CDR3 DNA sequence: TGCGCCAGCAGTCGGGGGGAAGGTGAAAAACTGTTTTTT. The chain has TRBV5-1 and TRBJ1-4, with D perhaps TRBD1 (5 bases). This CDR3 comprises 13 residues. V was cut by 5 bases and J by 7 bases, with 12 bases left in between. Germline values: CDR1 SGHRS, CDR2 YFSETQ.

The V and J genes are TRBV7-9 and TRBJ1-2; the match to TRBD1 covers 9 bases. The ends lost 0 bases at V and 8 bases at J; junction bases unmatched: 13. The CDR3 is made up of 17 amino acids. CDR1 and CDR2 (germline): SEHNR, FQNEAQ (reference sequence). The CDR3 loop reads CASSLATGTGKMDGYTF. Here the CDR3 DNA reads TGTGCCAGCAGCTTAGCAACCGGGACAGGGAAGATGGACGGCTACACCTTC.

This chain links TRBV28 with TRBJ1-2; D not resolved. The germline V gene encodes CDR1 MDHEN and CDR2 SYDVKM. V lost 7 bases to trimming and J lost 1 base, with 10 bases between them. This CDR3 region has 13 residues. CDR3 residues: CASISGGNYGYTF. DNA for the CDR3: TGTGCCAGCATCAGTGGTGGTAACTATGGCTACACCTTC.

The chain has TRBV11-3 and TRBJ2-1; no definite D call. This CDR3 is 14 amino acids long. Germline lookup yields CDR1 SGHNT and CDR2 YENEEA. Trimming pared 6 bases from V and 11 bases from J, leaving 20 bases between. The chain's CDR3 is CASRSRAYGNQQFF. The CDR3 bases are TGTGCCAGCAGATCACGAGCTTACGGTAATCAGCAGTTCTTC.

The rearrangement links TRBV6-5 to TRBJ1-4; D is unclear. In germline, CDR1 is MNHEY, CDR2 SVGAGI. V lost 7 bases to trimming and J lost 5 bases, with 11 bases between them. CDR3 length: 13 residues. The CDR3 here is CASKPGLNEKLFF. The CDR3 nucleotides are TGTGCCAGCAAACCAGGCCTCAATGAAAAACTGTTTTTT.

V usage is TRBV19 and J usage is TRBJ1-1; TRBD1 agrees at 7 bases. There are 15 residues in the CDR3. After removal of 4 bases from V and 0 bases from J, the junction contained 5 bases not matched to a gene. CDR1 LNHDA and CDR2 SQIVND come from the germline V gene (reference sequence). This CDR3 reads CASSTGDSMNTEAFF. The DNA of the CDR3 is TGTGCCAGTAGTACCGGGGACAGTATGAACACTGAAGCTTTCTTT.

V usage is TRBV12-5 and J usage is TRBJ2-1, with 9 bases that match TRBD2. Germline CDR1 and CDR2: LGHNT and FRNRAP. This CDR3 is 17 amino acids long. V trimming: 6 bases; J trimming: 4 bases; junction bases outside the gene matches: 13. DNA for the CDR3: TGTGCTAGTGGCTACTCCATAGCGGGGGAGATGTACAATGAGCAGTTCTTC. It codes for CASGYSIAGEMYNEQFF.

The chain links TRBV29-1 to TRBJ1-2; D is unclear. The V gene's germline CDR1 is SQVTM and CDR2 ANQGSEA. This CDR3 has 13 residues. Trimming pared 2 bases from V and 4 bases from J, leaving 11 bases between. In nucleotides, the CDR3 is TGCAGCGTTGAACGGGCGGGTTTCTATGGCTACACCTTC. Encoded protein: CSVERAGFYGYTF. Together with reference TRBV29-1 and TRBJ1-2, the CDR3 gives the full variable domain: SAVISQKPSRDICQRGTSLTIQCQVDSQVTMMFWYRQQPGQSLTLIATANQGSEATYESGFVIDKFPISRPNLTFSTLTVSNMSPEDSSIYLCSVERAGFYGYTFGSGTRLTVV.

The CDR3 DNA is TGTGCCAGCAGCTGGACTAGCGGGGGCCGGAACACCGGGGAGCTGTTTTTT. Its translation: CASSWTSGGRNTGELFF. This chain uses TRBV5-4 with TRBJ2-2, with 13 bases that match TRBD2. V shed 3 bases and J 1 base; nucleotides not matched to a gene: 3. The CDR3 sequence is 17 residues long. Germline CDR1 SGHNT, CDR2 YYREEE (reference sequence).

Written as DNA, the CDR3 is TGTGCCAGCAGCTCCGCTGGGACTAGCGGGAGGGCCGGTGAGCAGTTCTTC. Its protein product is CASSSAGTSGRAGEQFF. The V call is TRBV7-2, the J call TRBJ2-1, with TRBD2 matching over 16 bases. The V and J ends lost 4 bases and 9 bases, in that order; junction bases with no gene match: 9. Looked up from germline, CDR1 is SGHTA and CDR2 is FQGNSA. The CDR3 has 17 amino acids. Complete variable domain (other parts from reference TRBV7-2 and TRBJ2-1): GAGVSQSPSNKVTEKGKDVELRCDPISGHTALYWYRQSLGQGLEFLIYFQGNSAPDKSGLPSDRFSAERTGGSVSTLTIQRTQQEDSAVYLCASSSAGTSGRAGEQFFGPGTRLTVL.

This chain connects TRBV15 to TRBJ2-3, with 9 bases lining up with TRBD2. J lost 2 bases, V lost 2 bases, and 2 bases had no gene match. Germline V gene sequence: CDR1 LNHNV, CDR2 YYDKDF (reference sequence). The CDR3 contains 15 residues. CDR3 residues: CATSRRTSDTDTQYF. In DNA, the CDR3 is TGTGCCACCAGCAGAAGGACTAGCGACACAGATACGCAGTATTTT.

The rearrangement links TRBV10-3 to TRBJ2-6; D possibly corresponds to TRBD1 (6 bases). V gave up 5 bases and J gave up 0 bases, with 11 bases separating them. This CDR3 is 16 amino acids long. Germline-derived CDR1 and CDR2 are ENHRY and SYGVKD. The CDR3 DNA follows: TGTGCCATCAGTAGGGACATCCTCTCTGGGGCCAACGTCCTGACTTTC. The encoded protein is CAISRDILSGANVLTF.

A few counts support this clone. An end of the junction differs from the germline gene, which may be a read error. The chain is built from TRBV5-1 and TRBJ2-7; D unclear. This CDR3 is built from 9 residues. From germline, CDR1 is SGHRS and CDR2 YFSETQ. The CDR3 DNA reads TGCGCCAGCAGCTTGGGCGCTGCCTTC. Translated, it gives CASSLGAAF. Combining the CDR3 with reference TRBV5-1 and TRBJ2-7 gives the whole variable domain KAGVTQTPRYLIKTRGQQVTLSCSPISGHRSVSWYQQTPGQGLQFLFEYFSETQRNKGNFPGRFSGRQFSNSRSEMNVSTLELGDSALYLCASSLGAAFGPGTRLTVT.

This chain joins TRBV5-6 and TRBJ1-6; 11 nucleotides match TRBD1. In germline, CDR1 is SGHDT, CDR2 YYEEEE. This CDR3 spans 16 amino acids. V was pared by 2 bases and J by 8 bases, with 6 bases of the junction left unmatched. DNA of the CDR3: TGTGCCAGCAGCTTAAGGACAGGGGGCATGCATTCACCCCTCCACTTT. Its protein product is CASSLRTGGMHSPLHF.

The chain has TRBV11-2 and TRBJ2-7, with D maybe TRBD1 (6 bases). V lost 0 bases and J lost 7, with 16 bases in between. Germline lookup yields CDR1 SGHAT and CDR2 FQNNGV. CDR3 length: 15 residues. CDR3 loop: CASSLEQGSFLEQYF. CDR3 bases: TGTGCCAGCAGCTTAGAGCAGGGGTCCTTCCTGGAGCAGTACTTC.

The chain recombines TRBV29-1 with TRBJ2-4; D remains unclear. The V and J ends lost 4 bases and 0 bases respectively, with 10 bases between them. The CDR3 is 14 amino acids. CDR1 is SQVTM and CDR2 is ANQGSEA in the germline V gene. CDR3 sequence reads: CSVGGNLAKNIQYF. The CDR3 DNA follows: TGCAGCGTTGGCGGTAATCTAGCCAAAAACATTCAGTACTTC.

The chain carries TRBV19 and TRBJ1-3; TRBD1 aligns across 10 bases. The V segment lost 5 bases and the J segment 3 bases; nucleotides outside the gene matches: 4. The CDR3 runs to 15 residues. Germline loops: CDR1 LNHDA, CDR2 SQIVND (reference sequence). The CDR3 reads CASSRDRGVGNTIYF. The DNA of the CDR3 is TGTGCCAGTAGTCGGGACAGGGGAGTTGGAAACACCATATATTTT.

With regard to this clone: One end of the junction is discordant with germline, which a read error may explain. This chain uses TRBV4-2 with TRBJ2-1; 8 nucleotides match TRBD2. The CDR3 is 16 amino acids. Germline V lookup: CDR1 LGHNA, CDR2 YNFKEQ. The DNA for the CDR3 is TGTGCCAGCAGGCAAGCGGGAGTCGCGGAGTACAATGAGCAGTTCTTC. This translates into CASRQAGVAEYNEQFF.

J is TRBJ2-1 and V is TRBV4-1; tentative D call: TRBD2 (5 bases). The CDR3 loop spans 15 amino acids. With 1 base removed from V and 0 bases from J, the gap between germline ends came to 7 bases. CDR1 is MGHRA, CDR2 YSYEKL, per germline. CDR3 coding DNA: TGCGCCAGCAGCCAAGCAGCGGACTCCTACAATGAGCAGTTCTTC. Protein product: CASSQAADSYNEQFF.

CDR3 protein: CASSLEGLAVPDTDTQYF. CDR3 in DNA: TGTGCCAGCAGCTTAGAGGGACTAGCGGTCCCCGACACAGATACGCAGTATTTT. The chain has TRBV7-2 and TRBJ2-3; 11 bases are shared with TRBD2. CDR1 and CDR2 from the germline V gene are SGHTA and FQGNSA. The CDR3 totals 18 residues. The trim removed 1 base at V and 2 bases at J, leaving 8 bases unmatched.

The chain employs TRBV7-2 and TRBJ2-5, with 7 nucleotides matching TRBD2. CDR3 length: 14 amino acids. J was trimmed by 5 bases and V by 6 bases; bases with no gene match: 9. From germline, CDR1 is SGHTA and CDR2 FQGNSA. The CDR3 region has the DNA TGTGCCAGCAGTGGGACTACTGTGTTGGAGACCCAGTACTTC. This sequence encodes CASSGTTVLETQYF.